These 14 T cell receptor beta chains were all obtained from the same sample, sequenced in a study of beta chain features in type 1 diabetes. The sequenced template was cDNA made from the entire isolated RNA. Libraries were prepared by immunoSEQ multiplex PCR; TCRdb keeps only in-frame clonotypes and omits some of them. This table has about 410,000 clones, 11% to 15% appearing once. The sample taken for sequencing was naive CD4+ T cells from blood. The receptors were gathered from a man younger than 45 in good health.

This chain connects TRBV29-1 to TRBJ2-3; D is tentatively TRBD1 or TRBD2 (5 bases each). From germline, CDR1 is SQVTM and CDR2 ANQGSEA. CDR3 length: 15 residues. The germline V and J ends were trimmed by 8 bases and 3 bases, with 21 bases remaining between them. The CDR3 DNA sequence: TGCAGCCTAACCAACGGGGCCAGGGTGACAGATACGCAGTATTTT. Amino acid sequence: CSLTNGARVTDTQYF.

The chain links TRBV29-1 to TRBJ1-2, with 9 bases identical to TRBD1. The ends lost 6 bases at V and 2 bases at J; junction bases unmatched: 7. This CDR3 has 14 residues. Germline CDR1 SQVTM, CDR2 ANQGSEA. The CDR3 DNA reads TGCAGCGTCGCCCCGGGACAGGGAAACTATGGCTACACCTTC. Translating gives CSVAPGQGNYGYTF.

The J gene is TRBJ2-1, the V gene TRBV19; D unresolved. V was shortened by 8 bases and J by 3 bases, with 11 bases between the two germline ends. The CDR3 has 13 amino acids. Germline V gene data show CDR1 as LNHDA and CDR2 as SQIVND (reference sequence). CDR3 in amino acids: CASRRVGYNEQFF. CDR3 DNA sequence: TGTGCCAGTCGGAGAGTTGGCTACAATGAGCAGTTCTTC.

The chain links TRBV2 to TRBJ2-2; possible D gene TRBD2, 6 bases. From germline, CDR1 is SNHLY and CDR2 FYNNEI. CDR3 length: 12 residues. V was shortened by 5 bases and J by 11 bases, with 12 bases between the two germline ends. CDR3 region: CASSTTSSELFF. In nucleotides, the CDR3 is TGTGCCAGCAGTACCACTAGCTCTGAGCTGTTTTTT.

The CDR3 nucleotides are TGTGCCAGCAGTTACTCCCCAGGACAAGAGACCCAGTACTTC. This translates into CASSYSPGQETQYF. The chain couples TRBV6-5 to TRBJ2-5, with D unresolved. The germline V and J ends were trimmed by 0 bases and 2 bases, with 7 bases remaining between them. The CDR3 totals 14 residues. Germline V gene sequence: CDR1 MNHEY, CDR2 SVGAGI.

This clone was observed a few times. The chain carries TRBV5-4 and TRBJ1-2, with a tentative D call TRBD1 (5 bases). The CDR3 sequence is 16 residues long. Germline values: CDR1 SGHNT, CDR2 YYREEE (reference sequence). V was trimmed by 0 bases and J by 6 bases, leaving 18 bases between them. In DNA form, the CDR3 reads TGTGCCAGCAGCTTGGCCTTTAGGGGCAGCTATGATGGCTACACCTTC. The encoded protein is CASSLAFRGSYDGYTF.

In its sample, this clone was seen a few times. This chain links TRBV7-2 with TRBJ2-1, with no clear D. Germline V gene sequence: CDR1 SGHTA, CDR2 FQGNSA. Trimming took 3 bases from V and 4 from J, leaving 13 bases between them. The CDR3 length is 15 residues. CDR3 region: CASSFQYSPYNEQFF. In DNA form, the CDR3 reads TGTGCCAGCAGCTTTCAGTACTCTCCTTACAATGAGCAGTTCTTC.

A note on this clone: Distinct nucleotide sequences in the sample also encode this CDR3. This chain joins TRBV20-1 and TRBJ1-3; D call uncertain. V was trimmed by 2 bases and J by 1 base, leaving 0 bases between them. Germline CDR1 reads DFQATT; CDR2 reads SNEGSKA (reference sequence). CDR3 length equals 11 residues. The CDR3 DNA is TGCAGTGCTAGATCTGGAAACACCATATATTTT. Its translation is CSARSGNTIYF.

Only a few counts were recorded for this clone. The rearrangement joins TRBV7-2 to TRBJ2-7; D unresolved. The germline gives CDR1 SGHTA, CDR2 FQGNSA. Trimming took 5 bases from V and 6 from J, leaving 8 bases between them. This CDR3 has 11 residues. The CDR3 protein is CASSPHGEQYF. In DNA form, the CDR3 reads TGTGCCAGCAGCCCACATGGCGAGCAGTACTTC. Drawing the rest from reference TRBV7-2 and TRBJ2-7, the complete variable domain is GAGVSQSPSNKVTEKGKDVELRCDPISGHTALYWYRQSLGQGLEFLIYFQGNSAPDKSGLPSDRFSAERTGGSVSTLTIQRTQQEDSAVYLCASSPHGEQYFGPGTRLTVT.

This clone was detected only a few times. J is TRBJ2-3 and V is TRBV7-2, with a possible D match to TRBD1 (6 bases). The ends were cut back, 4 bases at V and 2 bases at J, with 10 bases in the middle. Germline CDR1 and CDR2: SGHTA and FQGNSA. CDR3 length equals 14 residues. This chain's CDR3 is CASSSGQPTDTQYF. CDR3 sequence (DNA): TGTGCCAGCAGCTCTGGACAGCCCACAGATACGCAGTATTTT.

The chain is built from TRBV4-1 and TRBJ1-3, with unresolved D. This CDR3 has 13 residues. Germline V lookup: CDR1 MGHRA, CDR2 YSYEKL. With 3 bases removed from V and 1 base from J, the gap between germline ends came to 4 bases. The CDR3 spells CASSQLSGNTIYF. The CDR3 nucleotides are TGCGCCAGCAGCCAGCTATCTGGAAACACCATATATTTT.

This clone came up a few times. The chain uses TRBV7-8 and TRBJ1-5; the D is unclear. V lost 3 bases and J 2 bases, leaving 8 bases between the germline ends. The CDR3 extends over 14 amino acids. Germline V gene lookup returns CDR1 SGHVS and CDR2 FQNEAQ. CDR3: CASSFPGGNQPQHF. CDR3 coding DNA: TGTGCCAGCAGCTTCCCGGGTGGCAATCAGCCCCAGCATTTT.

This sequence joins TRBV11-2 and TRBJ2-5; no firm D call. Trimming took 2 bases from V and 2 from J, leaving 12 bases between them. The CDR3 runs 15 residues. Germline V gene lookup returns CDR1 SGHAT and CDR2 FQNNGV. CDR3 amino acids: CASSLLRARQETQYF. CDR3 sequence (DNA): TGTGCCAGCAGCTTATTAAGGGCGAGACAAGAGACCCAGTACTTC.

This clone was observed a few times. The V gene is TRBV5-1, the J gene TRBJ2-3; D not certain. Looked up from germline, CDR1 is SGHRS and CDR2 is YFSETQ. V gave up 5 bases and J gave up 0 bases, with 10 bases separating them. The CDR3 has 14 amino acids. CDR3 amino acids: CASRAEPSTDTQYF. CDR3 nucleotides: TGCGCCAGCAGGGCAGAGCCTAGCACAGATACGCAGTATTTT.